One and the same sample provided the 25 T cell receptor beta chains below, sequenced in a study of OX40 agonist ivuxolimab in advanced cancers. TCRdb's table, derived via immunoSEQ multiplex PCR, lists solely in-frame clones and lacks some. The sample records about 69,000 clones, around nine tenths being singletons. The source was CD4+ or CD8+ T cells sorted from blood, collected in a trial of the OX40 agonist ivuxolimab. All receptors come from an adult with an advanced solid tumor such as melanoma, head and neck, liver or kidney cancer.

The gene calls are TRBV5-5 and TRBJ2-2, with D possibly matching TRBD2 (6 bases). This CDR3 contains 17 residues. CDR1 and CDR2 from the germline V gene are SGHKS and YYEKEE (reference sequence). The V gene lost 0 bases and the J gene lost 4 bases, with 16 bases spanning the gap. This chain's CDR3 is CASSLGRASYGTGELFF. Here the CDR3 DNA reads TGTGCCAGCAGCTTGGGGAGGGCAAGTTACGGCACCGGGGAGCTGTTTTTT.

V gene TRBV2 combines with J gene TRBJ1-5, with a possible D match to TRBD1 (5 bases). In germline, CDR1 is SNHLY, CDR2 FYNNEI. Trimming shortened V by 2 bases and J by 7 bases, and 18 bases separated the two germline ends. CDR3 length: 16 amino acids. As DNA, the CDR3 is TGTGCCAGCAGTGAATATTTCGGTCAGGGAAACCAGCCCCAGCATTTT. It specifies CASSEYFGQGNQPQHF.

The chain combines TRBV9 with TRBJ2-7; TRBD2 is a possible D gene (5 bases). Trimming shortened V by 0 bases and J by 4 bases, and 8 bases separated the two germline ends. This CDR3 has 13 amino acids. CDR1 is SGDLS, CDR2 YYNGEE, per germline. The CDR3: CASSVGAGYEQYF. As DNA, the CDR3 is TGTGCCAGCAGCGTAGGTGCGGGTTACGAGCAGTACTTC.

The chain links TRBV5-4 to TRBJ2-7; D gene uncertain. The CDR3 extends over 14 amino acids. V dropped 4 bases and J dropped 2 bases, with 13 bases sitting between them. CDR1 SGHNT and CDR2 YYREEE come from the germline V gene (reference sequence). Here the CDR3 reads CASSPDPGPYEQYF. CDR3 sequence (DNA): TGTGCCAGCAGCCCTGACCCTGGCCCCTACGAGCAGTACTTC.

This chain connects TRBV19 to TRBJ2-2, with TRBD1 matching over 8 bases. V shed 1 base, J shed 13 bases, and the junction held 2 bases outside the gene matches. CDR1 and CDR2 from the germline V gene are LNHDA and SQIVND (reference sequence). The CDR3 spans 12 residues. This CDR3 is CASSIGTGRLFF. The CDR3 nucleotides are TGTGCCAGTAGTATAGGGACAGGGAGGCTGTTTTTT.

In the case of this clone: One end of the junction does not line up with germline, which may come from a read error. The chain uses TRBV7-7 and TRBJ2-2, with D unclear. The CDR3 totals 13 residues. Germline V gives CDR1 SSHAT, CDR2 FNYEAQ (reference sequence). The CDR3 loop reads CASSYDNTGELFF. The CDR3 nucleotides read TGTGCTAGCAGCTACGATAACACCGGGGAGCTGTTTTTT. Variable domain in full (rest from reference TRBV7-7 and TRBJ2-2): GAGVSQSPRYKVTKRGQDVTLRCDPISSHATLYWYQQALGQGPEFLTYFNYEAQPDKSGLPSDRFSAERPEGSISTLTIQRTEQRDSAMYRCASSYDNTGELFFGEGSRLTVL.

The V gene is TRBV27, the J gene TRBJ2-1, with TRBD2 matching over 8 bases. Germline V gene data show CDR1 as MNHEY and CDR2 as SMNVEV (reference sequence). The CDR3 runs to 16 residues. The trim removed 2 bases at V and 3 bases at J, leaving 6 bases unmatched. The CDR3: CASSLRGGRYYNEQFF. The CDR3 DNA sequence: TGTGCCAGCAGTTTAAGGGGCGGGAGGTACTACAATGAGCAGTTCTTC.

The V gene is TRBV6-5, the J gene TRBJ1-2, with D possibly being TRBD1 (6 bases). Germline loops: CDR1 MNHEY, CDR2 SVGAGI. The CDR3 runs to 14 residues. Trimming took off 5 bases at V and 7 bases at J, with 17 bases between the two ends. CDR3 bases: TGTGCCAGCAGTGCGCCCGGGACACACAGTGGCTACACCTTC. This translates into CASSAPGTHSGYTF.

This CDR3 is CASSLRAGVDTGELFF. The CDR3 DNA reads as TGTGCCAGCAGTTTACGGGCAGGTGTCGACACCGGGGAGCTGTTTTTT. V is TRBV28 and J is TRBJ2-2; no reliable D call. There are 16 residues in the CDR3. Between the trimmed V and J ends, which lost 2 bases and 3 bases, there was a span of 13 bases. Germline V CDR1 and CDR2: MDHEN, SYDVKM.

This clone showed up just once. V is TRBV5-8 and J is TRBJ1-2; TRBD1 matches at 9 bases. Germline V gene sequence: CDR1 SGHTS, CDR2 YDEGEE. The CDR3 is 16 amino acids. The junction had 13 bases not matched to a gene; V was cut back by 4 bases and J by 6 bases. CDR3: CASSPGPGQGYNGYTF. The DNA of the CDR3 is TGTGCCAGCAGCCCTGGACCAGGACAGGGGTACAATGGCTACACCTTC.

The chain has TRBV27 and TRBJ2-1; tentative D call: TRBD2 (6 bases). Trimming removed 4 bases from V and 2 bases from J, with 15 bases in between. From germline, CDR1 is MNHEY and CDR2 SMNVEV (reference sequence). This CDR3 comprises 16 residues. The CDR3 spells CASSSPMEGAYNEQFF. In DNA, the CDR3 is TGTGCCAGCAGTTCTCCGATGGAGGGAGCCTACAATGAGCAGTTCTTC.

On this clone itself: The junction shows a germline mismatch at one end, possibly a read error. CDR3 nucleotide sequence: TGCGCCAGCAGTCCCCGCGGACCCGGGAACCCTGAAGCTTTCTTT. Translation: CASSPRGPGNPEAFF. The chain couples TRBV23-1 to TRBJ1-1; D is unclear. TRBV23-1 is annotated as an ORF whose role is uncertain. The CDR3 covers 15 residues.

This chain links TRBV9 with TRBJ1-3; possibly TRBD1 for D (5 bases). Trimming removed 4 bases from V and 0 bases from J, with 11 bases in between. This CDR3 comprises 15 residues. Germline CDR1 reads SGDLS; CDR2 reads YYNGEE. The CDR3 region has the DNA TGTGCCAGCAGCCCTCAGGGAGACTCTGGAAACACCATATATTTT. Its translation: CASSPQGDSGNTIYF.

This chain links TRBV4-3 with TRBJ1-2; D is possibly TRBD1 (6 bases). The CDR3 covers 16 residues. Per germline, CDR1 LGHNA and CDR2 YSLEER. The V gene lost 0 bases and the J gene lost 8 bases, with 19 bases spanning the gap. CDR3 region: CASSQDADSLFVGYTF. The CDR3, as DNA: TGCGCCAGCAGCCAAGATGCGGACAGCCTTTTTGTAGGCTACACCTTC.

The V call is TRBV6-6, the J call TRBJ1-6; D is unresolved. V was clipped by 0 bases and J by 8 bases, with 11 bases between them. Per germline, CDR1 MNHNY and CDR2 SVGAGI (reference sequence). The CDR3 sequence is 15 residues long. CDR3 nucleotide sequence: TGTGCCAGCAGTTACTCGATGGGTAGGGATTCACCCCTCCACTTT. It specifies CASSYSMGRDSPLHF.

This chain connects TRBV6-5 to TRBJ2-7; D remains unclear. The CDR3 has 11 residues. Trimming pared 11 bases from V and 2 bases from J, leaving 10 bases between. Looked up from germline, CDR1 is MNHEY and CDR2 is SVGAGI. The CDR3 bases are TGTGCCTCGGCCGTGACCTACGAGCAGTACTTC. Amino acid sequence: CASAVTYEQYF.

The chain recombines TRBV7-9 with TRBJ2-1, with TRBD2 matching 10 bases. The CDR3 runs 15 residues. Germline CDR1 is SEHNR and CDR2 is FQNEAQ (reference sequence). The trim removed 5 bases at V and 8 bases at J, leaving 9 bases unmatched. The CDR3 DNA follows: TGTGCCAGCAGCCCCAGCGGGAGGGCCCGGGATGAGCAGTTCTTC. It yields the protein CASSPSGRARDEQFF.

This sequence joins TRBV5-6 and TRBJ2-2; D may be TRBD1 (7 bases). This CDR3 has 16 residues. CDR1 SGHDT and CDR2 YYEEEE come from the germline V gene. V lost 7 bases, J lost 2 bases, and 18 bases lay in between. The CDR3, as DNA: TGTGCCAGCCTTCTCGGCGGGACAGAAAACACCGGGGAGCTGTTTTTT. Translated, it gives CASLLGGTENTGELFF. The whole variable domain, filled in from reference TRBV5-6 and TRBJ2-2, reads DAGVTQSPTHLIKTRGQQVTLRCSPKSGHDTVSWYQQALGQGPQFIFQYYEEEERQRGNFPDRFSGHQFPNYSSELNVNALLLGDSALYLCASLLGGTENTGELFFGEGSRLTVL.

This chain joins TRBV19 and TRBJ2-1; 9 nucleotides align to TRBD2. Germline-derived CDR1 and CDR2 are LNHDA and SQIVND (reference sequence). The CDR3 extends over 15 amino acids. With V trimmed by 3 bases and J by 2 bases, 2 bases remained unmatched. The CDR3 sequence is CASSMASGTYNEQFF. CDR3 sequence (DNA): TGTGCCAGTAGTATGGCTAGCGGGACCTACAATGAGCAGTTCTTC.

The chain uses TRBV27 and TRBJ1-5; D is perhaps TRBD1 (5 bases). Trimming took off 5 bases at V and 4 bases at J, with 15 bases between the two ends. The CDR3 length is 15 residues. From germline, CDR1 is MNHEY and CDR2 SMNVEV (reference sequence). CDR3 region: CASSPQPGFNQPQHF. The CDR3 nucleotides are TGTGCCAGCAGTCCACAACCAGGGTTTAATCAGCCCCAGCATTTT.

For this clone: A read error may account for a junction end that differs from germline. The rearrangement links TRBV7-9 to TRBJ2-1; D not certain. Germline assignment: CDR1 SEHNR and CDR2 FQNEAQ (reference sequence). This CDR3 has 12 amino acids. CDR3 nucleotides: TGTGCCAGCAGCCCATCTGGGTCGCAGGCCCTCTTC. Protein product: CASSPSGSQALF.

CDR3 coding DNA: TGTGCCAGCAGCTTAGGCCTAGCCAAAAATGAGCAGTTCTTC. Protein product: CASSLGLAKNEQFF. This chain connects TRBV7-9 to TRBJ2-1, with D perhaps matching TRBD2 (5 bases). The CDR3 is made up of 14 amino acids. Trimming removed 1 base from V and 7 bases from J, with 11 bases in between. Looked up from germline, CDR1 is SEHNR and CDR2 is FQNEAQ (reference sequence).

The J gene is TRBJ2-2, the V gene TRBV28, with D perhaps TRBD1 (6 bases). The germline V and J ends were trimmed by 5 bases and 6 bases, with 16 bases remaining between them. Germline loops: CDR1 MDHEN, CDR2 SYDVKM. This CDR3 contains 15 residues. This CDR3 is CASSRRGRWAGELFF. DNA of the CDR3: TGTGCCAGCAGTCGAAGGGGGAGATGGGCCGGGGAGCTGTTTTTT.

Here the CDR3 reads CASSQDGQSNTEAFF. The CDR3 nucleotides are TGTGCCAGCAGCCAAGACGGTCAGTCGAACACTGAAGCTTTCTTT. The genes are TRBV4-2 and TRBJ1-1; D is unclear. The CDR3 has 15 amino acids. Trimming took off 0 bases at V and 1 base at J, with 9 bases between the two ends. Germline V gene sequence: CDR1 LGHNA, CDR2 YNFKEQ.

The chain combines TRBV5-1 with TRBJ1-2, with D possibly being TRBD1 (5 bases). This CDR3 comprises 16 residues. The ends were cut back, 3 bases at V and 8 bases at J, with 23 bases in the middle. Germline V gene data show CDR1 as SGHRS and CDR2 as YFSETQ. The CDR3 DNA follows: TGCGCCAGCAGCTCGCGATCCCTGGGACGGGTGACGGGCTACACCTTC. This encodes CASSSRSLGRVTGYTF.